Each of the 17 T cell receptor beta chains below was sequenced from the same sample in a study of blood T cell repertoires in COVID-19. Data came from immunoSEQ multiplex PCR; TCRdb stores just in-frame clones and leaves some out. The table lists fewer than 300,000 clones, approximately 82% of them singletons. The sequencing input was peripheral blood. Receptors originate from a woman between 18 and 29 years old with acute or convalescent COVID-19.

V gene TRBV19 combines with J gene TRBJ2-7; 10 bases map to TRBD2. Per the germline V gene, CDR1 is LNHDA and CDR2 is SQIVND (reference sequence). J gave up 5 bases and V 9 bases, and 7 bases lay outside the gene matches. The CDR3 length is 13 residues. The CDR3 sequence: CASRLAGDDEQYF. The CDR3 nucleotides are TGTGCCAGCCGCCTAGCGGGAGATGACGAGCAGTACTTC. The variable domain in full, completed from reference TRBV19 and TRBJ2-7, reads DGGITQSPKYLFRKEGQNVTLSCEQNLNHDAMYWYRQDPGQGLRLIYYSQIVNDFQKGDIAEGYSVSREKKESFPLTVTSAQKNPTAFYLCASRLAGDDEQYFGPGTRLTVT.

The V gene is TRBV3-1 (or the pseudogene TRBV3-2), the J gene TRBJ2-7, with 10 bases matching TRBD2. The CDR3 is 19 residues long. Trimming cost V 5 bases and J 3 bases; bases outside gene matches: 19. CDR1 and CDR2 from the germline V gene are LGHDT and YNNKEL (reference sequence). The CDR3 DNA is TGTGCCAGCAGCTCCAGGGTACTAGCGGGACAGACAGACCTCTACGAGCAGTACTTC. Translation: CASSSRVLAGQTDLYEQYF.

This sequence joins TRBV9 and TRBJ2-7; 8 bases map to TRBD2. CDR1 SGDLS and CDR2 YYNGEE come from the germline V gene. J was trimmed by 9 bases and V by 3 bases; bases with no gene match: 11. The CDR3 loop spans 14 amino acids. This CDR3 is CASSGTSGRGGQYF. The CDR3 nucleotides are TGTGCCAGCAGCGGAACTAGCGGTCGGGGCGGGCAGTACTTC.

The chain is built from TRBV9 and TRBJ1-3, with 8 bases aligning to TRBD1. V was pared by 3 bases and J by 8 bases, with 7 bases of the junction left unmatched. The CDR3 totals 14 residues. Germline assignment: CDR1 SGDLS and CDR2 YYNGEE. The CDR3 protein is CASSDETGADTIYF. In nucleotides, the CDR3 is TGTGCCAGCAGCGACGAGACAGGGGCCGACACCATATATTTT.

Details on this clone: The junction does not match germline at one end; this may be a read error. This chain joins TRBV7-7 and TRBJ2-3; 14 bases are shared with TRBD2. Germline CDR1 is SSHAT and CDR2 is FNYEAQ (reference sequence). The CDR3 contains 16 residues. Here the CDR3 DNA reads TGTGCTAGCAGCTCCGGGACTAGCGGGAGTACAGATACGCAGTATTTT. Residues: CASSSGTSGSTDTQYF.

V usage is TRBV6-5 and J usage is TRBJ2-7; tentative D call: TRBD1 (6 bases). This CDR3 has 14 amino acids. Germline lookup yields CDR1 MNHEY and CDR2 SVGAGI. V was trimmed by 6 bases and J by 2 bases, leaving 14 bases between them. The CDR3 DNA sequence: TGTGCCAGCAGCACCGGGACACTAACCTACGAGCAGTACTTC. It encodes CASSTGTLTYEQYF.

The CDR3, as DNA: TGTGCCAGTAGGAGTTTAGGGGCGGTAAACATTCAGTACTTC. Amino acid sequence: CASRSLGAVNIQYF. V is TRBV19 and J is TRBJ2-4, with D maybe TRBD1 (5 bases). There are 14 residues in the CDR3. Trimming left V 6 bases short and J 6 bases short, with 15 bases between. Germline CDR1 reads LNHDA; CDR2 reads SQIVND (reference sequence).

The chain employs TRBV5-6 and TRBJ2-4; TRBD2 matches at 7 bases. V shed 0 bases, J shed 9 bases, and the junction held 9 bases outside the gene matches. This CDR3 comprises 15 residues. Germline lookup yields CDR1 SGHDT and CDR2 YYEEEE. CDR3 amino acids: CASSLVGREFGIQYF. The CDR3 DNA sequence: TGTGCCAGCAGCTTGGTCGGGCGGGAGTTTGGCATTCAGTACTTC.

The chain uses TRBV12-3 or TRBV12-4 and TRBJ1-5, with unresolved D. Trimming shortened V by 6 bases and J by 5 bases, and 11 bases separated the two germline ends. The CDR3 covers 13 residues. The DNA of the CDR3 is TGTGCCAGCAGGCCCCGTGCGGATCAGCCCCAGCATTTT. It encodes CASRPRADQPQHF.

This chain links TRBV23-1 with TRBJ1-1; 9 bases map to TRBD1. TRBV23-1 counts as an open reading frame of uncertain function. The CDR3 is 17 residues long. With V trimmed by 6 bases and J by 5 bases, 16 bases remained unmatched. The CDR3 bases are TGCGCCAGCAGCCTACACCGGGACAGGGAAAAGGGTACTGAAGCTTTCTTT. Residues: CASSLHRDREKGTEAFF.

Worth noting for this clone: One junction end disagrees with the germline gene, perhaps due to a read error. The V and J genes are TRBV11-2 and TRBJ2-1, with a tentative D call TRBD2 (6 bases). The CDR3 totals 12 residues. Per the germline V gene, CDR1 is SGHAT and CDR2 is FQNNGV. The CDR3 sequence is CASSISGPLPLF. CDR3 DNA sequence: TGTGCCAGCAGCATTAGCGGTCCCTTGCCGCTCTTC.

The CDR3, as DNA: TGTGCCAGCAGTTCACCGACAGGGGGCGAACATGGCTACACCTTC. Translation gives CASSSPTGGEHGYTF. V usage is TRBV6-5 and J usage is TRBJ1-2; TRBD1 matches at 10 bases. Germline V CDR1 and CDR2: MNHEY, SVGAGI. Trimming at V came to 4 bases and at J to 6 bases, leaving 8 bases not matched to a gene. CDR3 length: 15 residues.

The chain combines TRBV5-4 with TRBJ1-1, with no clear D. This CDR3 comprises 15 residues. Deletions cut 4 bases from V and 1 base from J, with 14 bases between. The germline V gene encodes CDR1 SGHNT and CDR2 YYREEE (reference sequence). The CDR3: CASSTRENKNTEAFF. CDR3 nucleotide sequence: TGTGCCAGCAGCACGCGGGAAAACAAGAACACTGAAGCTTTCTTT.

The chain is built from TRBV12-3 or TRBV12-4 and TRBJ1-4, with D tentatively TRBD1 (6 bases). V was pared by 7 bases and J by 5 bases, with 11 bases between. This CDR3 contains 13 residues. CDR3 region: CASTKQGNEKLFF. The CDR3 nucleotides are TGTGCCAGCACTAAACAGGGAAATGAAAAACTGTTTTTT.

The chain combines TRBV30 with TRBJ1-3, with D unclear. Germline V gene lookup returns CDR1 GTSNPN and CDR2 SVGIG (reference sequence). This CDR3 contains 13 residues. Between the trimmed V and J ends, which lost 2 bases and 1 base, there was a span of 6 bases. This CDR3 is CAWSTGSGNTIYF. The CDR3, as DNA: TGTGCCTGGAGTACGGGGTCTGGAAACACCATATATTTT. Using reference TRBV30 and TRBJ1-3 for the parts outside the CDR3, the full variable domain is SQTIHQWPATLVQPVGSPLSLECTVEGTSNPNLYWYRQAAGRGLQLLFYSVGIGQISSEVPQNLSASRPQDRQFILSSKKLLLSDSGFYLCAWSTGSGNTIYFGEGSWLTVV.

The CDR3 DNA reads as TGTGCCAGCAGTTTTTGGCCAAAGACTTCATCTAGCACAGATACGCAGTATTTT. The encoded protein is CASSFWPKTSSSTDTQYF. The J gene is TRBJ2-3, the V gene TRBV28; D is undetermined. Trimming cost V 3 bases and J 0 bases, with 19 bases left between them. The CDR3 consists of 18 residues. Germline V gene data show CDR1 as MDHEN and CDR2 as SYDVKM.

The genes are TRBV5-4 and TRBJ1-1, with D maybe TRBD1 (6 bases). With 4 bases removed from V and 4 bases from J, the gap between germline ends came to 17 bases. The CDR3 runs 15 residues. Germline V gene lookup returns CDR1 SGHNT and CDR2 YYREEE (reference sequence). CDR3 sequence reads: CASSVYRDSRTEAFF. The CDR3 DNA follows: TGTGCCAGCAGCGTATACAGGGATTCGCGCACTGAAGCTTTCTTT.